This TCR beta chain was sequenced during a study of shared clonotypes between healthy human individuals. Evenly divided among several immunoSEQ plates was the genomic DNA of each subset. Sequencing used immunoSEQ multiplex PCR; TCRdb keeps in-frame clones, though not all of them. Of fewer than 2.5 million clones listed, over 85% are singletons. About this clone: Other DNA sequences from this sample encode an identical CDR3 as well.

V was pared by 0 bases and J by 2 bases, with 6 bases between. Germline CDR1 and CDR2: LGHNA and YSLEER. This CDR3 has 14 amino acids. This TCR was sampled from a man aged 18 to 29 in good health. Some clones in this sample may be carry-over from other donors' samples. The rearrangement links TRBV4-3 to TRBJ2-3; D call uncertain. Source material: naive CD4+ T cells from PBMCs. The subset is: CD45RA+ positively selected. DNA for the CDR3: TGCGCCAGCAGCCAAGACAGAAACACAGATACGCAGTATTTT. It specifies CASSQDRNTDTQYF.